The 24 T cell receptor beta chains in this list originate from one sample, sequenced in a study of blood T cell repertoires in COVID-19. The method was immunoSEQ multiplex PCR; TCRdb's version includes in-frame clones alone and lacks a portion of them. This repertoire shows just over 300,000 clones, 87% found once; its top ten account for around 9.3%. The specimen was PBMCs or T cells enriched from blood (not recorded which). These receptors were obtained from a woman between 18 and 29 years old who had recovered from COVID-19.

The CDR3 sequence: CASTPRRTDQPQHF. In DNA form, the CDR3 reads TGTGCCAGTACCCCTAGGCGGACAGATCAGCCCCAGCATTTT. The chain employs TRBV19 and TRBJ1-5; tentatively, D is TRBD1 (6 bases). V was shortened by 7 bases and J by 5 bases, with 15 bases between the two germline ends. The CDR3 runs 14 residues. Germline V CDR1 and CDR2: LNHDA, SQIVND (reference sequence).

This sequence joins TRBV6-6 and TRBJ1-2, with 10 bases fitting TRBD1. Germline V CDR1 and CDR2: MNHNY, SVGAGI (reference sequence). This CDR3 has 15 amino acids. J was trimmed by 5 bases and V by 5 bases; bases with no gene match: 8. For the CDR3, the DNA is TGTGCCAGCAGTCGCGGGACAGGGGAGGCTTATGGCTACACCTTC. Translating gives CASSRGTGEAYGYTF.

CDR3 loop: CASSLELAANEQFF. CDR3 coding DNA: TGCGCCAGCAGCTTGGAGCTAGCGGCCAATGAGCAGTTCTTC. The chain joins TRBV5-1 to TRBJ2-1; TRBD2 matches at 7 bases. The CDR3 length is 14 residues. In germline, CDR1 is SGHRS, CDR2 YFSETQ. The trim removed 0 bases at V and 6 bases at J, leaving 3 bases unmatched. Full variable domain (missing parts from reference TRBV5-1 and TRBJ2-1): KAGVTQTPRYLIKTRGQQVTLSCSPISGHRSVSWYQQTPGQGLQFLFEYFSETQRNKGNFPGRFSGRQFSNSRSEMNVSTLELGDSALYLCASSLELAANEQFFGPGTRLTVL.

The chain couples TRBV7-6 to TRBJ1-1, with D uncertain. The CDR3 loop spans 20 amino acids. Trimming pared 2 bases from V and 5 bases from J, leaving 30 bases between. The V gene's germline CDR1 is SGHVS and CDR2 FNYEAQ. CDR3 loop: CASSLQAVGQRVREGTEAFF. The CDR3 bases are TGTGCCAGCAGCTTACAAGCGGTCGGGCAGCGGGTGAGGGAGGGAACTGAAGCTTTCTTT.

The chain joins TRBV5-1 to TRBJ1-1, with a tentative D call TRBD1 (6 bases). The V gene's germline CDR1 is SGHRS and CDR2 YFSETQ. The CDR3 runs to 13 residues. V was cut by 6 bases and J by 2 bases, with 11 bases left in between. The CDR3 DNA follows: TGCGCCAGCAACGTCAGGGGAAACACTGAAGCTTTCTTT. Protein sequence: CASNVRGNTEAFF.

The CDR3 here is CASSTASGSYEQYF. The CDR3, as DNA: TGTGCCAGCAGCACCGCTAGCGGGTCCTACGAGCAGTACTTC. The chain employs TRBV9 and TRBJ2-7; 8 nucleotides agree with TRBD2. The CDR3 runs 14 residues. Trimming cost V 4 bases and J 1 base; bases outside gene matches: 4. Germline CDR1 and CDR2: SGDLS and YYNGEE.

This sequence joins TRBV7-2 and TRBJ1-1; TRBD1 agrees at 7 bases. CDR3 size: 13 residues. V lost 4 bases and J lost 7; bases outside the gene matches: 6. CDR1 is SGHTA, CDR2 FQGNSA, per germline. Written as DNA, the CDR3 is TGTGCCAGCAGCTCCCACAGGGGTAATGAAGCTTTCTTT. Translation: CASSSHRGNEAFF.

This clone was counted once. This chain joins TRBV28 and TRBJ1-3; 7 bases map to TRBD1. J was trimmed by 4 bases and V by 9 bases; bases with no gene match: 15. The CDR3 extends over 16 amino acids. The germline CDR1 and CDR2 sequences are MDHEN and SYDVKM. The CDR3 loop reads CASRKYRGSGGNTIYF. The CDR3 DNA reads as TGTGCCAGTCGAAAATACAGGGGATCAGGCGGAAACACCATATATTTT.

The V and J genes are TRBV11-2 and TRBJ2-7; D is ambiguous. CDR3 size: 13 residues. V shed 0 bases and J shed 6 bases, with 9 bases lying between them. From germline, CDR1 is SGHAT and CDR2 FQNNGV. The CDR3 loop is CASSLDQLTEQYF. CDR3 nucleotide sequence: TGTGCCAGCAGCTTAGACCAGTTAACCGAGCAGTACTTC.

The genes are TRBV10-3 and TRBJ2-7; 8 nucleotides agree with TRBD2. Trimming removed 0 bases from V and 5 bases from J; junction bases left unmatched: 15. The CDR3 spans 18 residues. Germline V gives CDR1 ENHRY, CDR2 SYGVKD. The CDR3 here is CAISESIQREKAPNEQYF. In nucleotides, the CDR3 is TGTGCCATCAGTGAGTCGATCCAGCGGGAGAAAGCTCCTAACGAGCAGTACTTC.

The CDR3 DNA follows: TGTGCCAGCAGCCCGACTAGCGGGATTGGGGATACGCAGTATTTT. Residues: CASSPTSGIGDTQYF. The rearrangement uses TRBV3-1 (or the pseudogene TRBV3-2) and TRBJ2-3; TRBD2 matches at 11 bases. Germline CDR1 reads LGHDT; CDR2 reads YNNKEL (reference sequence). This CDR3 spans 15 amino acids. The V and J ends lost 4 bases and 6 bases, in that order; junction bases with no gene match: 6.

The chain is built from TRBV15 and TRBJ1-5, with D tentatively TRBD1 (6 bases). CDR1 is LNHNV, CDR2 YYDKDF, per germline (reference sequence). The CDR3 extends over 15 amino acids. Trimming shortened V by 0 bases and J by 7 bases, and 13 bases separated the two germline ends. In DNA form, the CDR3 reads TGTGCCACCAGCAGAGAGACAGGTACGAGACAGCCCCAGCATTTT. Protein sequence: CATSRETGTRQPQHF.

The gene calls are TRBV9 and TRBJ1-2, with D hard to call. This CDR3 region has 14 residues. The ends were cut back, 0 bases at V and 4 bases at J, with 10 bases in the middle. The germline CDR1 and CDR2 sequences are SGDLS and YYNGEE. CDR3 in amino acids: CASSVAAVAYGYTF. In nucleotides, the CDR3 is TGTGCCAGCAGCGTAGCTGCGGTGGCCTATGGCTACACCTTC.

As to this clone: Other nucleotide sequences from this sample produce the same CDR3. V and J are TRBV15 and TRBJ2-7; 9 nucleotides agree with TRBD1. In germline, CDR1 is LNHNV, CDR2 YYDKDF (reference sequence). The CDR3 is 15 amino acids. J lost 0 bases, V lost 3 bases, and 3 bases had no gene match. The CDR3 sequence is CATSRDRGPSYEQYF. CDR3 coding DNA: TGTGCCACCAGCAGGGACAGGGGCCCCTCCTACGAGCAGTACTTC.

This chain uses TRBV6-5 with TRBJ1-1; D is unclear. CDR3 length: 13 amino acids. V gave up 5 bases and J gave up 2 bases, with 9 bases separating them. Germline CDR1 MNHEY, CDR2 SVGAGI. CDR3 DNA: TGTGCCAGCAGTCATACACCTAACACTGAAGCTTTCTTT. It yields the protein CASSHTPNTEAFF.

The V and J genes are TRBV11-2 and TRBJ1-2; 7 positions agree with TRBD1. Germline V gene lookup returns CDR1 SGHAT and CDR2 FQNNGV. Unmatched junction bases numbered 13, after V lost 7 bases and J lost 8 bases. The CDR3 loop spans 14 amino acids. CDR3 coding DNA: TGTGCCAGCACCCAGACCGGGACAGTTTTAGGCTACACCTTC. Translating it yields CASTQTGTVLGYTF. Using reference TRBV11-2 and TRBJ1-2 for the parts outside the CDR3, the full variable domain is EAGVAQSPRYKIIEKRQSVAFWCNPISGHATLYWYQQILGQGPKLLIQFQNNGVVDDSQLPKDRFSAERLKGVDSTLKIQPAKLEDSAVYLCASTQTGTVLGYTFGSGTRLTVV.

This clone came up a few times. The J gene is TRBJ2-1, the V gene TRBV5-1; 8 nucleotides match TRBD2. Trimming at V came to 0 bases and at J to 2 bases, leaving 4 bases not matched to a gene. The CDR3 is 16 residues long. Germline V gene data show CDR1 as SGHRS and CDR2 as YFSETQ. The CDR3 DNA is TGCGCCAGCAGCTTGGAGGCAGCGGGAGCCTACAATGAGCAGTTCTTC. Its translation: CASSLEAAGAYNEQFF.

The rearrangement links TRBV6-4 to TRBJ1-4; D remains ambiguous. This CDR3 is built from 17 residues. CDR1 and CDR2 (germline): MRHNA, SNTAGT. Between the trimmed V and J ends, which lost 4 bases and 5 bases, there was a span of 20 bases. The CDR3 DNA sequence: TGTGCCAGCAGTGTCCTAACCTGGAGTCCCTTCAATGAAAAACTGTTTTTT. This sequence encodes CASSVLTWSPFNEKLFF.

On this clone itself: This specimen includes other DNA sequences encoding the same CDR3. The chain links TRBV7-2 to TRBJ2-7, with 10 bases matching TRBD2. Germline values: CDR1 SGHTA, CDR2 FQGNSA. The CDR3 loop spans 14 amino acids. J was trimmed by 3 bases and V by 5 bases; bases with no gene match: 4. CDR3 nucleotides: TGTGCCAGCAGCCTCAGACTAGCGGGCTACGAGCAGTACTTC. Translation gives CASSLRLAGYEQYF.

V and J are TRBV18 and TRBJ1-2, with unresolved D. Trimming left V 6 bases short and J 4 bases short, with 18 bases between. Per germline, CDR1 KGHSH and CDR2 LQKENI. CDR3 length: 15 amino acids. The CDR3 spells CASSLILGDRYGYTF. CDR3 nucleotides: TGTGCCAGCTCGCTCATCCTTGGAGATCGCTATGGCTACACCTTC.

The V call is TRBV6-1, the J call TRBJ2-7; maybe TRBD2 (5 bases). CDR1 and CDR2 from the germline V gene are MNHNS and SASEGT. The ends were cut back, 6 bases at V and 4 bases at J, with 16 bases in the middle. The CDR3 consists of 14 residues. In DNA form, the CDR3 reads TGTGCCAGCAGAACCGCGACTACCCCATACGAGCAGTACTTC. The encoded protein is CASRTATTPYEQYF.

The rearrangement uses TRBV28 and TRBJ1-2, with D possibly matching TRBD1 (6 bases). The V end was cut by 5 bases, the J end by 0 bases, with 16 bases between. The CDR3 extends over 16 amino acids. CDR1 is MDHEN and CDR2 is SYDVKM in the germline V gene. The DNA of the CDR3 is TGTGCCAGCAGTGGATCCGGACAGTTAGCTAACTATGGCTACACCTTC. Its protein product is CASSGSGQLANYGYTF.

The chain is built from TRBV7-8 and TRBJ1-5; no reliable D call. The CDR3 runs to 15 residues. Trimming removed 4 bases from V and 1 base from J, with 11 bases in between. Germline V lookup: CDR1 SGHVS, CDR2 FQNEAQ. The CDR3 DNA is TGTGCCAGCAGCTCTGGGGAGGGAAGCAATCAGCCCCAGCATTTT. Translated: CASSSGEGSNQPQHF.

Only one count was recorded for this clone. J is TRBJ2-7 and V is TRBV7-9; D gene unclear. V lost 1 base and J lost 1, with 5 bases in between. Germline CDR1 SEHNR, CDR2 FQNEAQ (reference sequence). This CDR3 has 13 amino acids. The CDR3 DNA reads as TGTGCCAGCAGCTTAGGGGCGTCCTACGAGCAGTACTTC. This sequence encodes CASSLGASYEQYF.